Listed here are 31 T cell receptor beta chains from one sample, sequenced in a study of blood T cell repertoires in COVID-19 (dated by TCRdb to the early 2020s). Receptor libraries were prepared by the immunoSEQ multiplex PCR assay. The immuneACCESS repertoire file appears here via TCRdb, limited to in-frame rearrangements. These files lack a portion of the clones; in checked studies, under half of the deficit traces to unresolved V genes, and the cause of the others is not known. The sample table holds fewer than 250,000 clones, of which around 92% were seen once. The ten largest clones add up to around 1.2% of the sample. Material: peripheral blood. The receptors were gathered from a young man with acute or convalescent COVID-19.

The V call is TRBV5-1, the J call TRBJ2-2, with D possibly matching TRBD2 (5 bases). V was pared by 8 bases and J by 2 bases, with 13 bases between. The CDR3 loop spans 14 amino acids. Germline V gene sequence: CDR1 SGHRS, CDR2 YFSETQ. DNA of the CDR3: TGCGCCAGTCCGAAGGACTCAAACACCGGGGAGCTGTTTTTT. Protein: CASPKDSNTGELFF.

The V and J genes are TRBV7-8 and TRBJ2-1; 7 positions agree with TRBD2. V was clipped by 3 bases and J by 6 bases; unmatched bases: 14. Germline values: CDR1 SGHVS, CDR2 FQNEAQ. The CDR3 covers 17 residues. The CDR3 spells CASSFGRWSGKFNEQFF. The CDR3 region has the DNA TGTGCCAGCAGCTTTGGGAGGTGGAGCGGGAAATTCAATGAGCAGTTCTTC. Complete variable domain (other parts from reference TRBV7-8 and TRBJ2-1): GAGVSQSPRYKVAKRGQDVALRCDPISGHVSLFWYQQALGQGPEFLTYFQNEAQLDKSGLPSDRFFAERPEGSVSTLKIQRTQQEDSAVYLCASSFGRWSGKFNEQFFGPGTRLTVL.

V and J are TRBV19 and TRBJ2-3; 9 bases align to TRBD1. The CDR3 spans 14 residues. CDR1 and CDR2 from the germline V gene are LNHDA and SQIVND (reference sequence). The J segment lost 2 bases and the V segment lost 8 bases, leaving 5 bases of the junction unmatched. The CDR3 sequence: CASSWDRVTDTQYF. In nucleotides, the CDR3 is TGTGCCAGTTCGTGGGACAGGGTCACAGATACGCAGTATTTT.

This clone was observed a handful of times. The chain links TRBV7-8 to TRBJ1-1; D is unclear. This CDR3 is 13 amino acids long. CDR1 and CDR2 from the germline V gene are SGHVS and FQNEAQ. Trimming took 2 bases from V and 2 from J, leaving 6 bases between them. The CDR3 reads CASSLLSNTEAFF. CDR3 nucleotide sequence: TGTGCCAGCAGCTTACTGAGTAACACTGAAGCTTTCTTT. Full variable domain (missing parts from reference TRBV7-8 and TRBJ1-1): GAGVSQSPRYKVAKRGQDVALRCDPISGHVSLFWYQQALGQGPEFLTYFQNEAQLDKSGLPSDRFFAERPEGSVSTLKIQRTQQEDSAVYLCASSLLSNTEAFFGQGTRLTVV.

This CDR3 reads CASSHKRGAVTQYF. Written as DNA, the CDR3 is TGTGCCAGCAGTCACAAGCGGGGGGCGGTGACCCAGTACTTC. V and J are TRBV27 and TRBJ2-5; 9 nucleotides align to TRBD2. Trimming at V came to 5 bases and at J to 7 bases, leaving 8 bases not matched to a gene. There are 14 residues in the CDR3. Germline CDR1 reads MNHEY; CDR2 reads SMNVEV (reference sequence).

The chain joins TRBV2 to TRBJ2-3; D is undetermined. The germline CDR1 and CDR2 sequences are SNHLY and FYNNEI. This CDR3 is built from 13 residues. V was trimmed by 3 bases and J by 4 bases, leaving 8 bases between them. Written as DNA, the CDR3 is TGTGCCAGCAGTGATTTCCCCGCAGATACGCAGTATTTT. Its translation is CASSDFPADTQYF.

The chain employs TRBV28 and TRBJ1-3, with 7 nucleotides matching TRBD1. Germline V gives CDR1 MDHEN, CDR2 SYDVKM. V lost 6 bases to trimming and J lost 4 bases; unmatched junction nucleotides: 3. CDR3 length: 13 residues. The CDR3 DNA sequence: TGTGCCAGCAGGGTACAGGGGGGAAACACCATATATTTT. Amino acids: CASRVQGGNTIYF. Combining the CDR3 with reference TRBV28 and TRBJ1-3 gives the whole variable domain DVKVTQSSRYLVKRTGEKVFLECVQDMDHENMFWYRQDPGLGLRLIYFSYDVKMKEKGDIPEGYSVSREKKERFSLILESASTNQTSMYLCASRVQGGNTIYFGEGSWLTVV.

V gene TRBV6-1 combines with J gene TRBJ2-2; 9 bases fit TRBD1. After removal of 2 bases from V and 4 bases from J, the junction contained 5 bases not matched to a gene. This CDR3 spans 16 amino acids. Germline-derived CDR1 and CDR2 are MNHNS and SASEGT. The CDR3: CASSETPGQGTGELFF. The CDR3 DNA reads TGTGCCAGCAGTGAAACCCCGGGACAGGGCACCGGGGAGCTGTTTTTT.

The chain carries TRBV28 and TRBJ1-6; tentatively, D is TRBD1 (5 bases). Germline V lookup: CDR1 MDHEN, CDR2 SYDVKM. The ends were cut back, 7 bases at V and 5 bases at J, with 12 bases in the middle. This CDR3 has 14 residues. Written as DNA, the CDR3 is TGTGCCAGCAAGGCAGGGCCCCATAATTCACCCCTCCACTTT. It specifies CASKAGPHNSPLHF.

V usage is TRBV5-1 and J usage is TRBJ2-7, with 7 bases identical to TRBD1. V lost 4 bases and J lost 5; bases outside the gene matches: 6. The CDR3 consists of 13 residues. Germline CDR1 SGHRS, CDR2 YFSETQ. The CDR3, as DNA: TGCGCCAGCAGCAGGACAGGTAAAAACGAGCAGTACTTC. This sequence encodes CASSRTGKNEQYF.

The chain employs TRBV3-1 (or the pseudogene TRBV3-2) and TRBJ2-7; D is undetermined. The V gene's germline CDR1 is LGHDT and CDR2 YNNKEL (reference sequence). CDR3 length: 11 residues. V dropped 4 bases and J dropped 1 base, with 2 bases sitting between them. The CDR3: CASSPSYEQYF. Written as DNA, the CDR3 is TGTGCCAGCAGCCCTTCCTACGAGCAGTACTTC.

The genes are TRBV19 and TRBJ2-7; unclear D gene. Germline CDR1 LNHDA, CDR2 SQIVND (reference sequence). The V and J ends lost 5 bases and 1 base respectively, with 15 bases between them. The CDR3 length is 15 residues. The CDR3: CASSSGLGTSYEQYF. As DNA, the CDR3 is TGTGCCAGTAGTTCCGGATTGGGCACTTCCTACGAGCAGTACTTC.

The chain joins TRBV2 to TRBJ2-2, with D possibly matching TRBD1 (5 bases). The CDR3 is 15 amino acids. The germline V gene has CDR1 SNHLY and CDR2 FYNNEI. The V gene lost 4 bases and the J gene lost 1 base, with 10 bases spanning the gap. The CDR3 here is CASSVEGVNTGELFF. Written as DNA, the CDR3 is TGTGCCAGCAGTGTTGAAGGGGTGAACACCGGGGAGCTGTTTTTT.

This clone was detected once. A junction end diverges from the germline sequence, so it may reflect a read error. The J gene is TRBJ1-2, the V gene TRBV7-3; 9 nucleotides align to TRBD1. The CDR3 length is 20 residues. Per the germline V gene, CDR1 is SGHTA and CDR2 is FQGTGA. CDR3 nucleotide sequence: TGTGCCAGCAGCCTAACACCCCCCGTTGCACAGGGGGCATTTGACTATGGCTACACCTTC. This codes for CASSLTPPVAQGAFDYGYTF.

The rearrangement joins TRBV28 to TRBJ2-7; 9 bases map to TRBD1. This CDR3 is 14 amino acids long. Germline loops: CDR1 MDHEN, CDR2 SYDVKM. With V trimmed by 4 bases and J by 3 bases, 4 bases remained unmatched. In DNA, the CDR3 is TGTGCCAGCAGTTCCGGGACAGGGCACTACGAGCAGTACTTC. It is translated as CASSSGTGHYEQYF.

The chain joins TRBV18 to TRBJ2-6; maybe TRBD1 (5 bases). The germline V gene encodes CDR1 KGHSH and CDR2 LQKENI. CDR3 size: 19 residues. Trimming left V 2 bases short and J 1 base short, with 18 bases between. The CDR3 nucleotides read TGTGCCAGCTCACCAATTGGAAGACAGCCAATGTCTGGGGCCAACGTCCTGACTTTC. It yields the protein CASSPIGRQPMSGANVLTF.

V is TRBV6-5 and J is TRBJ1-2, with unresolved D. Germline V gene lookup returns CDR1 MNHEY and CDR2 SVGAGI. With 7 bases removed from V and 14 bases from J, the gap between germline ends came to 14 bases. This CDR3 is 10 amino acids long. CDR3 DNA: TGTGCCAGCAAAGAGACTCGGGGAACCTTC. Protein product: CASKETRGTF.

The chain joins TRBV2 to TRBJ2-2, with 7 bases fitting TRBD1. In germline, CDR1 is SNHLY, CDR2 FYNNEI. The CDR3 contains 13 residues. The ends lost 9 bases at V and 5 bases at J; junction bases unmatched: 6. CDR3 residues: CASPGTATGELFF. The CDR3 DNA sequence: TGTGCCAGTCCCGGGACAGCAACCGGGGAGCTGTTTTTT.

The gene calls are TRBV7-9 and TRBJ2-6, with D tentatively TRBD1 (5 bases). The germline V gene encodes CDR1 SEHNR and CDR2 FQNEAQ (reference sequence). The CDR3 extends over 17 amino acids. Deletions cut 5 bases from V and 0 bases from J, with 14 bases between. The CDR3: CASSPTGAPSGANVLTF. The CDR3, as DNA: TGTGCCAGCAGCCCCACTGGGGCCCCCTCTGGGGCCAACGTCCTGACTTTC.

The V gene is TRBV29-1, the J gene TRBJ1-1; weak D call: TRBD1 (6 bases). This CDR3 contains 12 residues. Looked up from germline, CDR1 is SQVTM and CDR2 is ANQGSEA. Trimming cost V 7 bases and J 1 base, with 10 bases left between them. The CDR3 nucleotides are TGCAGCGCCAGGACAGAGAACACTGAAGCTTTCTTT. Amino acid sequence: CSARTENTEAFF.

The sample holds many counts of this clone. This chain joins TRBV7-8 and TRBJ1-2; 7 bases map to TRBD1. The CDR3 has 19 residues. Trimming removed 0 bases from V and 0 bases from J; junction bases left unmatched: 13. The germline V gene has CDR1 SGHVS and CDR2 FQNEAQ. The DNA for the CDR3 is TGTGCCAGCAGCTTAGCATTCAAGGGACAGACGCCCACTAACTATGGCTACACCTTC. This encodes CASSLAFKGQTPTNYGYTF. The entire variable domain, with the rest obtained from reference TRBV7-8 and TRBJ1-2, is as follows: GAGVSQSPRYKVAKRGQDVALRCDPISGHVSLFWYQQALGQGPEFLTYFQNEAQLDKSGLPSDRFFAERPEGSVSTLKIQRTQQEDSAVYLCASSLAFKGQTPTNYGYTFGSGTRLTVV.

The chain carries TRBV10-3 and TRBJ1-6, with 7 bases fitting TRBD1. V lost 7 bases, J lost 9 bases, and 9 bases stayed unmatched. The CDR3 totals 14 residues. Germline CDR1 reads ENHRY; CDR2 reads SYGVKD. CDR3 nucleotide sequence: TGTGCCATCAATAGTCGGGACAGATCTTCACCCCTCCACTTT. Translated: CAINSRDRSSPLHF.

The chain couples TRBV13 to TRBJ1-2; D unresolved. The germline V gene encodes CDR1 PRHDT and CDR2 FYEKMQ (reference sequence). Trimming cost V 3 bases and J 8 bases, with 22 bases left between them. The CDR3 extends over 16 amino acids. Here the CDR3 reads CASSFGSGPSSRGYTF. In nucleotides, the CDR3 is TGTGCCAGCAGCTTTGGGAGCGGGCCATCCTCCCGAGGCTACACCTTC.

The chain has TRBV6-5 and TRBJ2-1; D is possibly TRBD1 (6 bases). Trimming removed 8 bases from V and 10 bases from J, with 18 bases in between. The CDR3 loop spans 13 amino acids. Germline V lookup: CDR1 MNHEY, CDR2 SVGAGI. The CDR3 DNA reads TGTGCCAGCGTGTTCAGGGGATTAAGGGAGCAGTTCTTC. Amino acids: CASVFRGLREQFF.

This chain's CDR3 is CASSTTASYEQYF. Here the CDR3 DNA reads TGTGCCAGTAGTACGACAGCTTCCTACGAGCAGTACTTC. The chain combines TRBV19 with TRBJ2-7, with D maybe TRBD1 (5 bases). CDR3 length equals 13 residues. Trimming pared 4 bases from V and 1 base from J, leaving 8 bases between. The germline gives CDR1 LNHDA, CDR2 SQIVND (reference sequence).

The V and J genes are TRBV29-1 and TRBJ2-2; 9 bases are a match to TRBD1. This CDR3 spans 15 amino acids. Per the germline V gene, CDR1 is SQVTM and CDR2 is ANQGSEA. V dropped 6 bases and J dropped 5; count of bases not matched to a gene: 10. The CDR3 loop is CSVDTGGAWTGELFF. As DNA, the CDR3 is TGCAGCGTGGACACAGGGGGCGCGTGGACCGGGGAGCTGTTTTTT.

This clone appeared a few times. The rearrangement joins TRBV18 to TRBJ1-2; D perhaps matches TRBD1 (6 bases). This CDR3 has 14 amino acids. V lost 1 base and J 2 bases, leaving 8 bases between the germline ends. Germline V gene sequence: CDR1 KGHSH, CDR2 LQKENI. For the CDR3, the DNA is TGTGCCAGCTCACCACAAGGGGGAAACTATGGCTACACCTTC. Translating gives CASSPQGGNYGYTF.

The chain is built from TRBV3-1 (or the pseudogene TRBV3-2) and TRBJ1-2; D is possibly TRBD1 (6 bases). CDR3 length equals 15 residues. The V end was cut by 2 bases, the J end by 7 bases, with 17 bases between. Germline V gene lookup returns CDR1 LGHDT and CDR2 YNNKEL (reference sequence). The CDR3, as DNA: TGTGCCAGCAGCCAAAGGGGGGGCGCTATGGCTGGCTACACCTTC. This gives the protein CASSQRGGAMAGYTF.

The rearrangement joins TRBV28 to TRBJ1-5; 7 bases line up with TRBD1. With 8 bases clipped from V and 7 bases from J, the junction kept 11 bases outside the gene matches. CDR3 length: 14 residues. Per the germline V gene, CDR1 is MDHEN and CDR2 is SYDVKM. The CDR3 DNA reads TGTGCCAGCTGGGGGAGACAGGGTCGCCAGCCCCAGCATTTT. This translates into CASWGRQGRQPQHF.

The chain recombines TRBV28 with TRBJ2-7, with 11 bases aligning to TRBD1. Trimming took 6 bases from V and 3 from J; bases not matched to a gene: 7. The germline gives CDR1 MDHEN, CDR2 SYDVKM. There are 15 residues in the CDR3. CDR3 sequence: CASSRAGTGGYEQYF. The CDR3 DNA is TGTGCCAGCAGCCGTGCGGGGACAGGGGGCTACGAGCAGTACTTC.

The V gene is TRBV15, the J gene TRBJ1-4, with unresolved D. The CDR3 is 15 residues long. V dropped 5 bases and J dropped 1 base, with 11 bases sitting between them. CDR1 and CDR2 from the germline V gene are LNHNV and YYDKDF (reference sequence). The CDR3 is CATSGSVGTNEKLFF. In DNA form, the CDR3 reads TGTGCCACCAGCGGTTCAGTTGGAACTAATGAAAAACTGTTTTTT.